This entry lists 10 T cell receptor beta chains sequenced from one sample in a study of blood T cell repertoires in COVID-19. Profiling relied on immunoSEQ multiplex PCR, and the TCRdb table lists in-frame clones only, not all of them. The table includes over 250,000 clones, about 89% detected once. The sequenced material came from peripheral blood. These TCRs come from a woman aged 60-75 years with acute or convalescent COVID-19.

The chain has TRBV6-2 or TRBV6-3 and TRBJ2-2; perhaps TRBD2 as D (5 bases). The CDR3 has 14 residues. Germline assignment: CDR1 MNHEY and CDR2 SVGEGT. V lost 6 bases, J lost 6 bases, and 14 bases lay in between. For the CDR3, the DNA is TGTGCCAGCAGCCCCACTAGTTCTCCCGGGGAGCTGTTTTTT. It codes for CASSPTSSPGELFF.

V and J are TRBV2 and TRBJ2-5, with D maybe TRBD1 (5 bases). V dropped 8 bases and J dropped 1 base, with 14 bases sitting between them. The CDR3 totals 14 residues. CDR1 SNHLY and CDR2 FYNNEI come from the germline V gene. CDR3 nucleotides: TGTGCCAGCCTCGCGTACAGGTTCCAAGAGACCCAGTACTTC. Translation: CASLAYRFQETQYF.

The chain joins TRBV30 to TRBJ1-1; D gene unclear. Trimming took off 3 bases at V and 9 bases at J, with 8 bases between the two ends. Germline values: CDR1 GTSNPN, CDR2 SVGIG (reference sequence). This CDR3 contains 10 residues. The CDR3 DNA reads TGTGCCTGGAGCCGGGAAAAAGCTTTCTTT. This encodes CAWSREKAFF.

This chain uses TRBV12-3 or TRBV12-4 with TRBJ1-2, with D possibly being TRBD1 (6 bases). The CDR3 spans 13 residues. The germline V and J ends were trimmed by 7 bases and 6 bases, with 15 bases remaining between them. The CDR3 nucleotides read TGTGCCAGCATCACACAGGGTGGCAATGGCTACACCTTC. Translated: CASITQGGNGYTF.

This chain joins TRBV28 and TRBJ2-7, with 12 nucleotides matching TRBD1. This CDR3 spans 14 amino acids. CDR1 and CDR2 from the germline V gene are MDHEN and SYDVKM. Trimming at V came to 10 bases and at J to 4 bases, leaving 8 bases not matched to a gene. CDR3 DNA: TGTGCCACCGTGGGACAGGGGGCTAGTTACGAGCAGTACTTC. It translates to CATVGQGASYEQYF. The whole variable domain, filled in from reference TRBV28 and TRBJ2-7, reads DVKVTQSSRYLVKRTGEKVFLECVQDMDHENMFWYRQDPGLGLRLIYFSYDVKMKEKGDIPEGYSVSREKKERFSLILESASTNQTSMYLCATVGQGASYEQYFGPGTRLTVT.

This chain uses TRBV6-2 or TRBV6-3 with TRBJ1-5; a possible D gene is TRBD1 (6 bases). The germline gives CDR1 MNHEY, CDR2 SVGEGT. The V gene lost 0 bases and the J gene lost 6 bases, with 18 bases spanning the gap. This CDR3 has 17 residues. The CDR3 DNA follows: TGTGCCAGCAGTTACTCCAAGGGCAGGGGAGGGGGTCAGCCCCAGCATTTT. It codes for CASSYSKGRGGGQPQHF.

This rearrangement joins TRBV19 to TRBJ1-1, with 10 bases lining up with TRBD1. Losses at the gene ends were 6 bases for V and 11 bases for J; bases not matched to a gene: 12. The CDR3 totals 14 residues. CDR1 is LNHDA and CDR2 is SQIVND in the germline V gene (reference sequence). The CDR3 spells CASSRTGGAVGAFF. For the CDR3, the DNA is TGTGCCAGTAGCCGGACAGGGGGTGCCGTCGGGGCTTTCTTT.

This chain links TRBV4-1 with TRBJ2-3, with TRBD2 matching 9 bases. Germline assignment: CDR1 MGHRA and CDR2 YSYEKL. This CDR3 comprises 15 residues. The trim removed 0 bases at V and 6 bases at J, leaving 4 bases unmatched. CDR3 residues: CASSQDGGGADTQYF. The CDR3, as DNA: TGCGCCAGCAGCCAAGATGGCGGGGGGGCTGATACGCAGTATTTT.

The chain uses TRBV12-5 and TRBJ1-1, with D possibly TRBD1 on 5 matching bases. The CDR3 has 14 residues. Trimming pared 1 base from V and 4 bases from J, leaving 10 bases between. Germline V gene sequence: CDR1 LGHNT, CDR2 FRNRAP. The CDR3 loop reads CASGLATGATEAFF. The CDR3, as DNA: TGTGCTAGTGGTTTGGCCACAGGAGCCACTGAAGCTTTCTTT. The whole variable domain, remainder taken from reference TRBV12-5 and TRBJ1-1, is DARVTQTPRHKVTEMGQEVTMRCQPILGHNTVFWYRQTMMQGLELLAYFRNRAPLDDSGMPKDRFSAEMPDATLATLKIQPSEPRDSAVYFCASGLATGATEAFFGQGTRLTVV.

This sequence joins TRBV9 and TRBJ2-3; no clear D gene. The CDR3 consists of 12 residues. Germline V gene data show CDR1 as SGDLS and CDR2 as YYNGEE. Trimming pared 4 bases from V and 5 bases from J, leaving 8 bases between. CDR3 DNA sequence: TGTGCCAGCAGCTCCCTAGGAGATACGCAGTATTTT. This translates into CASSSLGDTQYF.